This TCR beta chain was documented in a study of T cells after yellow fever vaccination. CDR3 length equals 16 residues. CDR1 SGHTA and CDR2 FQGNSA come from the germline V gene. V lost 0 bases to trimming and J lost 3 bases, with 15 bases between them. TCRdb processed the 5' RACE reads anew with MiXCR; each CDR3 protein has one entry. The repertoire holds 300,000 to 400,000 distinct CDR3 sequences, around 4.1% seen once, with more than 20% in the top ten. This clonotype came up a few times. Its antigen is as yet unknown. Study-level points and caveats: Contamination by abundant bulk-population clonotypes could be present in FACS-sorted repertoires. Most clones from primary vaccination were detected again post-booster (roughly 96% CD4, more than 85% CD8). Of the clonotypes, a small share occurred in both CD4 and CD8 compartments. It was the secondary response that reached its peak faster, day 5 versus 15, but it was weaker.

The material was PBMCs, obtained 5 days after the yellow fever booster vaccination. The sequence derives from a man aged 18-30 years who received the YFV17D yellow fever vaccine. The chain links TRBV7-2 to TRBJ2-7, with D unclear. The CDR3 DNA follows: TGTGCCAGCAGCTTAGCTTGGCAAATAACTTACTACGAGCAGTACTTC. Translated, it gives CASSLAWQITYYEQYF.